What follows are 14 T cell receptor beta chains derived from one specimen sequenced in a study of blood T cell repertoires in COVID-19. Generated by immunoSEQ multiplex PCR, the TCRdb table keeps only in-frame clones and is missing some. Altogether about 120,000 clones are present, 75% to 90% being singletons, with the ten largest covering under 35%. The sample consisted of peripheral blood. Receptor source: a man aged 70 or older with active or convalescent COVID-19.

This clone was detected only once. This CDR3 reads CASSYSWTVSGNTIYF. The DNA for the CDR3 is TGTGCCAGCAGTTACTCCTGGACAGTATCTGGAAACACCATATATTTT. The chain has TRBV6-5 and TRBJ1-3, with a possible D match to TRBD1 (6 bases). Trimming pared 0 bases from V and 1 base from J, leaving 10 bases between. CDR1 and CDR2 (germline): MNHEY, SVGAGI. This CDR3 spans 16 amino acids.

The chain is built from TRBV28 and TRBJ1-1, with D hard to call. CDR3 length equals 11 residues. Trimming stripped 7 bases from V and 5 bases from J, with 8 bases between. CDR1 MDHEN and CDR2 SYDVKM come from the germline V gene. In DNA form, the CDR3 reads TGTGCCAGCACCCTACGGACTGAAGCTTTCTTT. Its protein is CASTLRTEAFF.

The rearrangement uses TRBV18 and TRBJ2-5, with D perhaps matching TRBD1 (5 bases). The germline V and J ends were trimmed by 3 bases and 2 bases, with 10 bases remaining between them. Germline CDR1 reads KGHSH; CDR2 reads LQKENI. The CDR3 totals 14 residues. The CDR3 DNA sequence: TGTGCCAGCTCACCCGACAGATTACAAGAGACCCAGTACTTC. It encodes CASSPDRLQETQYF.

The rearrangement links TRBV6-5 to TRBJ2-7, with TRBD1 identical over 10 bases. Trimming cost V 4 bases and J 6 bases; bases outside gene matches: 9. The CDR3 is 15 residues long. Germline values: CDR1 MNHEY, CDR2 SVGAGI. CDR3 bases: TGTGCCAGCAGTTCGGTCGGGGACAGGGGTGGCGAGCAGTACTTC. Protein sequence: CASSSVGDRGGEQYF.

As concerns this clone: The germline gene is not matched at one end of the junction; a read error may be the cause. The V and J genes are TRBV6-5 and TRBJ2-7, with 12 bases identical to TRBD2. Germline V gene data show CDR1 as MNHEY and CDR2 as SVGAGI. The CDR3 spans 13 residues. The CDR3 loop reads CASSYMTSGRAHF. The CDR3 DNA follows: TGTGCCAGCAGTTACATGACTAGCGGGAGAGCGCACTTC.

V usage is TRBV14 and J usage is TRBJ2-3; 12 bases agree with TRBD2. With 1 base clipped from V and 3 bases from J, the junction kept 2 bases outside the gene matches. The CDR3 sequence is 16 residues long. Germline CDR1 SGHDN, CDR2 FVKESK. This chain's CDR3 is CASSQGGLAGTDTQYF. CDR3 sequence (DNA): TGTGCCAGCAGCCAAGGTGGACTAGCGGGAACAGATACGCAGTATTTT.

The chain combines TRBV10-3 with TRBJ1-6; no reliable D call. Trimming took off 6 bases at V and 7 bases at J, with 10 bases between the two ends. The germline V gene encodes CDR1 ENHRY and CDR2 SYGVKD. The CDR3 totals 13 residues. The CDR3 loop is CAISQTYNSPLHF. The CDR3 coding sequence is TGTGCCATCAGCCAGACTTACAATTCACCCCTCCACTTT.

The chain employs TRBV10-3 and TRBJ1-5; 12 bases align to TRBD1. V lost 0 bases to trimming and J lost 5 bases; unmatched junction nucleotides: 2. Germline V gives CDR1 ENHRY, CDR2 SYGVKD. This CDR3 spans 16 amino acids. This chain's CDR3 is CAISESGTGGYQPQHF. The CDR3 DNA is TGTGCCATCAGTGAGTCTGGGACAGGGGGCTATCAGCCCCAGCATTTT.

This clone was picked up one time. V and J are TRBV5-4 and TRBJ1-6; 7 bases align to TRBD1. The junction had 7 bases not matched to a gene; V was cut back by 3 bases and J by 7 bases. The germline V gene has CDR1 SGHNT and CDR2 YYREEE (reference sequence). This CDR3 comprises 15 residues. The CDR3 DNA reads TGTGCCAGCAGCTCAGGGGGTCTTGGAAATTCACCCCTCCACTTT. It specifies CASSSGGLGNSPLHF.

Details on this clone: Its ends do not fully match the called genes, so a read error is possible. V gene TRBV7-7 combines with J gene TRBJ2-7; TRBD2 matches 14 bases. CDR1 is SSHAT and CDR2 is FNYEAQ in the germline V gene (reference sequence). There are 15 residues in the CDR3. Here the CDR3 reads CASSAGLAGVYEQYF. In DNA form, the CDR3 reads TGTGCTAGCAGCGCGGGACTAGCGGGAGTATACGAGCAGTACTTC.

The rearrangement uses TRBV18 and TRBJ1-2; D may be TRBD1 (5 bases). V was pared by 3 bases and J by 4 bases, with 6 bases between. In germline, CDR1 is KGHSH, CDR2 LQKENI. The CDR3 totals 12 residues. The CDR3: CASSPGGYGYTF. For the CDR3, the DNA is TGTGCCAGCTCACCCGGGGGCTATGGCTACACCTTC.

The rearrangement joins TRBV28 to TRBJ1-2; D might be TRBD1 (5 bases). The CDR3 loop spans 12 amino acids. CDR1 and CDR2 from the germline V gene are MDHEN and SYDVKM. The V and J ends lost 4 bases and 7 bases respectively, with 10 bases between them. In DNA, the CDR3 is TGTGCCAGCAGTTCCCAGGGCTCTGGCTACACCTTC. It specifies CASSSQGSGYTF.

Points on this clone: The sample contains more than one DNA sequence encoding this CDR3. The chain uses TRBV7-2 and TRBJ1-4; a possible D gene is TRBD1 (6 bases). V lost 8 bases to trimming and J lost 8 bases, with 18 bases between them. The CDR3 consists of 14 residues. Germline CDR1 reads SGHTA; CDR2 reads FQGNSA. DNA for the CDR3: TGTGCCAGCGGCTCGGGGGGCGCTGGGGAAAAACTGTTTTTT. It specifies CASGSGGAGEKLFF.

The chain joins TRBV28 to TRBJ2-7; 8 bases fit TRBD1. This CDR3 spans 14 amino acids. Germline assignment: CDR1 MDHEN and CDR2 SYDVKM. The V and J ends lost 6 bases and 2 bases, in that order; junction bases with no gene match: 6. CDR3 region: CASSSPDRAYEQYF. The CDR3 DNA reads as TGTGCCAGCAGCTCCCCGGACAGGGCCTACGAGCAGTACTTC. The full variable domain, with the rest looked up from reference TRBV28 and TRBJ2-7, is DVKVTQSSRYLVKRTGEKVFLECVQDMDHENMFWYRQDPGLGLRLIYFSYDVKMKEKGDIPEGYSVSREKKERFSLILESASTNQTSMYLCASSSPDRAYEQYFGPGTRLTVT.